This T cell receptor beta chain stems from a study of cytomegalovirus exposure and HLA in healthy donors. Study-wide results and limits: Across donors, presence/absence analyses took sequencing depth to be roughly uniform. Analyzed later, association rates of TCRs varied across HLA loci, with DRB1 most and HLA-C fewest. No immune exposure information besides CMV serostatus was available. The number of N-insertions in an Asian-associated ancestry cluster was reportedly below the 666-donor mean in a later analysis.

The PCR ran on 60 Vbeta and 13 Jbeta primers. Measured with immunoSEQ multiplex PCR; TCRdb has only the in-frame clones, and not every one. The repertoire has around 61,000 clones, roughly nine tenths of them found once; the top ten carry roughly 1.6%. Per the germline V gene, CDR1 is SGDLS and CDR2 is YYNGEE. V lost 5 bases and J lost 9; bases outside the gene matches: 5. CDR3 size: 12 residues. Remarks on this clone: Its cognate antigen is unknown.

The gene calls are TRBV9 and TRBJ2-1, with TRBD1 identical over 7 bases. This clonotype was sampled from a young man in good health and CMV-seropositive. The sample consisted of PBMCs. The chain's CDR3 is CASSTGVGEQFF. CDR3 DNA: TGTGCCAGCAGTACAGGGGTCGGTGAGCAGTTCTTC.